The 14 T cell receptor beta chains listed next were all sequenced from one sample in a study of identical twins. TCRdb reanalysed the 5' RACE reads using MiXCR and keeps one entry per CDR3 protein. Altogether about 520,000 distinct CDR3 sequences are present, roughly a fifth being singletons, with the ten largest covering about 0.99%. This same sample was also taken into another study, of T cells expressing NK-cell markers.

The sequencing input was CD4+ T cells sorted from blood. These receptors originate from a woman between 18 and 29 years old in good health.

V is TRBV6-2 or TRBV6-3 and J is TRBJ2-7; D not certain. This CDR3 is 14 amino acids long. The germline V and J ends were trimmed by 5 bases and 2 bases, with 13 bases remaining between them. Germline values: CDR1 MNHEY, CDR2 SVGEGT. The CDR3 nucleotides read TGTGCCAGCAGTGACCCCGGACCTCCCTACGAGCAGTACTTC. Its translation: CASSDPGPPYEQYF.

The CDR3 DNA reads TGTGCCAGCAGCCCCTCGGGGTGGCAGTCCAATGAGCAGTTCTTC. It is translated as CASSPSGWQSNEQFF. V usage is TRBV7-8 and J usage is TRBJ2-1, with a weak D call TRBD2 (5 bases). The V end was cut by 5 bases, the J end by 6 bases, with 17 bases between. CDR3 length equals 15 residues. The germline CDR1 and CDR2 sequences are SGHVS and FQNEAQ.

This clonotype appeared a few times. V usage is TRBV5-1 and J usage is TRBJ2-1; the D is unclear. This CDR3 region has 14 residues. Trimming removed 0 bases at V and 4 bases at J, with 8 bases between. Germline lookup yields CDR1 SGHRS and CDR2 YFSETQ. This CDR3 reads CASSLGQQYNEQFF. In nucleotides, the CDR3 is TGCGCCAGCAGCTTGGGGCAGCAATACAATGAGCAGTTCTTC.

This clonotype was observed a few times. The rearrangement uses TRBV7-6 and TRBJ2-3; D remains unclear. The CDR3 has 13 residues. Germline CDR1 reads SGHVS; CDR2 reads FNYEAQ. Trimming shortened V by 1 base and J by 5 bases, and 7 bases separated the two germline ends. Written as DNA, the CDR3 is TGTGCCAGCAGCTTAGGGCGGCAAGATACGCAGTATTTT. Amino acids: CASSLGRQDTQYF.

The chain joins TRBV24-1 to TRBJ2-3; 9 positions agree with TRBD2. The CDR3 runs to 13 residues. Germline loops: CDR1 KGHDR, CDR2 SFDVKD. V lost 9 bases to trimming and J lost 6 bases; unmatched junction nucleotides: 6. CDR3 in DNA: TGTGCCACCGGGCGGGAGGGGACCGATACGCAGTATTTT. This sequence encodes CATGREGTDTQYF.

This clonotype was seen more than once but under ten times. This chain joins TRBV10-1 and TRBJ2-5; 11 nucleotides agree with TRBD2. This CDR3 comprises 15 residues. Losses at the gene ends were 3 bases for V and 3 bases for J; bases not matched to a gene: 3. Germline CDR1 WNHNN, CDR2 SYGVQD (reference sequence). In DNA, the CDR3 is TGCGCCAGCAGTGAATCTAGCGGGGGGAAAGAGACCCAGTACTTC. Amino acids: CASSESSGGKETQYF.

This rearrangement joins TRBV5-1 to TRBJ2-1; 9 bases map to TRBD2. CDR3 size: 13 residues. Trimming removed 7 bases from V and 3 bases from J; junction bases left unmatched: 2. CDR1 and CDR2 (germline): SGHRS, YFSETQ. The CDR3 bases are TGCGCCAGCGATAGCGGGAGCTACAATGAGCAGTTCTTC. It is translated as CASDSGSYNEQFF.

This clonotype was observed a few times. The chain employs TRBV7-7 and TRBJ2-1; 9 bases agree with TRBD2. The CDR3 is made up of 17 amino acids. V was pared by 3 bases and J by 6 bases, with 12 bases of the junction left unmatched. The germline V gene encodes CDR1 SSHAT and CDR2 FNYEAQ (reference sequence). In DNA form, the CDR3 reads TGTGCCAGCAGCTTGAGGTGGAGTAGCGGGAGTCTCAATGAGCAGTTCTTC. It encodes CASSLRWSSGSLNEQFF.

This sequence joins TRBV10-1 and TRBJ2-5; TRBD2 matches at 9 bases. This CDR3 contains 15 residues. CDR1 and CDR2 (germline): WNHNN, SYGVQD (reference sequence). Trimming removed 5 bases from V and 5 bases from J; junction bases left unmatched: 9. This chain's CDR3 is CASSPGLAGWETQYF. The CDR3 nucleotides are TGCGCCAGCAGTCCGGGACTAGCCGGATGGGAGACCCAGTACTTC.

The chain recombines TRBV6-1 with TRBJ2-7; D might be TRBD1 (5 bases). This CDR3 has 14 residues. Germline V CDR1 and CDR2: MNHNS, SASEGT. V was trimmed by 6 bases and J by 2 bases, leaving 14 bases between them. The CDR3 DNA follows: TGTGCCAGCAGCAAGGATTACAGGCCCTACGAGCAGTACTTC. Residues: CASSKDYRPYEQYF.

The J gene is TRBJ1-6, the V gene TRBV3-1; D unclear. The CDR3 extends over 14 amino acids. V lost 0 bases to trimming and J lost 9 bases, with 9 bases between them. In germline, CDR1 is LGHDT, CDR2 YNNKEL (reference sequence). CDR3 amino acids: CASSQDIPLSPLHF. CDR3 coding DNA: TGTGCCAGCAGCCAAGATATACCCCTTTCACCCCTCCACTTT. The variable domain in full, completed from reference TRBV3-1 and TRBJ1-6, reads DTAVSQTPKYLVTQMGNDKSIKCEQNLGHDTMYWYKQDSKKFLKIMFSYNNKELIINETVPNRFSPKSPDKAHLNLHINSLELGDSAVYFCASSQDIPLSPLHFGNGTRLTVT.

Ten or more counts support this clonotype. The V and J genes are TRBV12-3 or TRBV12-4 and TRBJ1-2, with 9 bases lining up with TRBD1. The CDR3 loop spans 18 amino acids. V lost 4 bases to trimming and J lost 0 bases; unmatched junction nucleotides: 12. This CDR3 is CASSSRPGTGIANYGYTF. The CDR3 nucleotides read TGTGCCAGCAGTTCGCGTCCCGGGACAGGGATCGCTAACTATGGCTACACCTTC.

The CDR3 loop is CASSFASSHIQYF. CDR3 DNA: TGTGCCAGCAGCTTTGCTAGCTCCCACATTCAGTACTTC. The rearrangement joins TRBV7-2 to TRBJ2-4, with D perhaps TRBD2 (5 bases). The V end lost 3 bases, the J end lost 8 bases, and 11 bases lay between the germline ends. The germline CDR1 and CDR2 sequences are SGHTA and FQGNSA. The length of the CDR3 is 13 residues. Filled out from reference TRBV7-2 and TRBJ2-4, the complete variable domain reads GAGVSQSPSNKVTEKGKDVELRCDPISGHTALYWYRQSLGQGLEFLIYFQGNSAPDKSGLPSDRFSAERTGGSVSTLTIQRTQQEDSAVYLCASSFASSHIQYFGAGTRLSVL.

The chain recombines TRBV20-1 with TRBJ2-7; 11 nucleotides agree with TRBD2. The CDR3 extends over 14 amino acids. Trimming at V came to 5 bases and at J to 2 bases, leaving 5 bases not matched to a gene. Germline CDR1 is DFQATT and CDR2 is SNEGSKA (reference sequence). As DNA, the CDR3 is TGCAGTGCTGGATTTAGCGGGAGGGCCTACGAGCAGTACTTC. Translating it yields CSAGFSGRAYEQYF.